Following are 10 T cell receptor beta chains from one sample sequenced in a study of T-cell memory formation after mild COVID-19. A single record per CDR3 protein comes from TCRdb applying MiXCR to the 5' RACE reads. This repertoire shows 150,000 to 200,000 distinct CDR3 sequences, roughly 13% found once; its top ten account for approximately 3.6%. Sequences were obtained from PBMCs or a T cell subset sorted from them (not recorded which). These receptors were obtained from a man in his late teens or twenties who had mild COVID-19 (a few samples of this study predate the infection). Cell type and time point are not known.

In its sample, this clonotype was seen many times. This chain connects TRBV20-1 to TRBJ2-1; possibly TRBD2 for D (7 bases). V lost 4 bases to trimming and J lost 3 bases, with 13 bases between them. The CDR3 covers 14 residues. CDR1 and CDR2 (germline): DFQATT, SNEGSKA (reference sequence). This CDR3 is CSAMGGAVYNEQFF. The CDR3 bases are TGCAGTGCTATGGGGGGGGCTGTCTACAATGAGCAGTTCTTC.

This clonotype was detected a few times. The chain is built from TRBV29-1 and TRBJ1-2; TRBD1 agrees at 8 bases. Trimming at V came to 6 bases and at J to 0 bases, leaving 3 bases not matched to a gene. CDR1 is SQVTM and CDR2 is ANQGSEA in the germline V gene. The CDR3 length is 13 residues. CDR3 amino acids: CSVATGANYGYTF. The CDR3 coding sequence is TGCAGCGTCGCGACAGGGGCTAACTATGGCTACACCTTC.

This clonotype occurred a few times. The chain links TRBV28 to TRBJ1-3; the D gene is possibly TRBD1 (5 bases). This CDR3 has 15 residues. Trimming left V 6 bases short and J 3 bases short, with 15 bases between. The V gene's germline CDR1 is MDHEN and CDR2 SYDVKM. CDR3 residues: CASSPPGGYGNTIYF. In DNA form, the CDR3 reads TGTGCCAGCAGCCCCCCTGGGGGATATGGAAACACCATATATTTT.

This chain connects TRBV5-1 to TRBJ1-1, with TRBD1 identical over 7 bases. Germline V gives CDR1 SGHRS, CDR2 YFSETQ. The CDR3 runs 14 residues. Losses at the gene ends were 7 bases for V and 0 bases for J; bases not matched to a gene: 6. The CDR3: CASRGGGLNTEAFF. The CDR3 DNA is TGCGCCAGCCGCGGAGGGGGCCTGAACACTGAAGCTTTCTTT.

Ten or more counts support this clonotype. This CDR3 reads CASSFVTTLDTQYF. CDR3 sequence (DNA): TGTGCCAGCAGTTTCGTGACGACCCTAGATACGCAGTATTTT. This chain uses TRBV28 with TRBJ2-3; D is undetermined. V lost 3 bases, J lost 5 bases, and 12 bases lay in between. The germline gives CDR1 MDHEN, CDR2 SYDVKM. CDR3 size: 14 residues.

This clonotype was observed a few times. This sequence joins TRBV15 and TRBJ2-1; D may be TRBD2 (7 bases). CDR3 size: 15 residues. Germline CDR1 and CDR2: LNHNV and YYDKDF (reference sequence). Trimming removed 1 base from V and 7 bases from J, with 14 bases in between. CDR3 sequence reads: CATSRVGGAGNEQFF. The CDR3 DNA is TGTGCCACCAGCAGAGTGGGGGGGGCCGGGAATGAGCAGTTCTTC.

The chain recombines TRBV20-1 with TRBJ1-1; 7 bases fit TRBD1. CDR1 and CDR2 (germline): DFQATT, SNEGSKA (reference sequence). CDR3 length: 12 amino acids. The CDR3 region has the DNA TGCAGAGGGGACAGCAACTTTTTTGAAGCTTTCTTT. It yields the protein CRGDSNFFEAFF.

The chain uses TRBV20-1 and TRBJ2-1, with unresolved D. Germline V gene data show CDR1 as DFQATT and CDR2 as SNEGSKA (reference sequence). V was cut by 1 base and J by 6 bases, with 4 bases left in between. There are 11 residues in the CDR3. The CDR3 sequence: CSARGGNEQFF. Written as DNA, the CDR3 is TGCAGTGCTAGAGGGGGCAATGAGCAGTTCTTC.

This clonotype was recorded many times. The chain recombines TRBV7-2 with TRBJ1-3, with D uncertain. The CDR3 totals 13 residues. V was trimmed by 5 bases and J by 0 bases, leaving 5 bases between them. CDR1 and CDR2 from the germline V gene are SGHTA and FQGNSA. The CDR3 sequence is CASSLYSGNTIYF. CDR3 nucleotides: TGTGCCAGCAGCCTGTACTCTGGAAACACCATATATTTT.

This clonotype has a count of ten or more. The chain uses TRBV5-5 and TRBJ2-7; TRBD2 matches 9 bases. Germline values: CDR1 SGHKS, CDR2 YYEKEE (reference sequence). V dropped 7 bases and J dropped 4; count of bases not matched to a gene: 12. The length of the CDR3 is 15 residues. Written as DNA, the CDR3 is TGTGCCAGCGAAAGGACTAGCGCCGAAAAATACGAGCAGTACTTC. Protein sequence: CASERTSAEKYEQYF.